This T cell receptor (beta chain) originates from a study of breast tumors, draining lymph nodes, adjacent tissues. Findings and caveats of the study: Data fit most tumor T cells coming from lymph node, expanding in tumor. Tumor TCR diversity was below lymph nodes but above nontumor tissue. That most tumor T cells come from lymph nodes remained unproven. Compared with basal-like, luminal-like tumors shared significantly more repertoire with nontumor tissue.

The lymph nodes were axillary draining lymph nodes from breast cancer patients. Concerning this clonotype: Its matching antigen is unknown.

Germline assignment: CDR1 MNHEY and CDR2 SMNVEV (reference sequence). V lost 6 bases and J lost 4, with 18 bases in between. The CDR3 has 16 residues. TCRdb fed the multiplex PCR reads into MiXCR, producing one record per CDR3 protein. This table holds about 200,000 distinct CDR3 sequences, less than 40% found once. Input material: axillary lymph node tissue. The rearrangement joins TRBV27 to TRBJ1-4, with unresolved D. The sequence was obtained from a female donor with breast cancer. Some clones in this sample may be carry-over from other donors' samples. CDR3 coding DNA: TGTGCCAGCAGACTCCACCGTCGACGGGATAATGAAAAACTGTTTTTT. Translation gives CASRLHRRRDNEKLFF.